This record looks at one T cell receptor beta chain sequence and its context. This clone was recorded once. Its antigen target is currently unknown. Per-base quality was not reported, and no clone a single base away is much larger than it. These data come from a study of cytomegalovirus exposure and HLA in healthy donors (dated by TCRdb to about 2017). With regard to the full study: A later analysis indicated that the 95 to 150 validation repertoires were generated on the platform also employed for the approximately 700 repertoires of the first cohort. The aim of the study was to test whether cataloging public T cell receptors could identify signatures of past pathogen exposure. To predict cytomegalovirus infection status, the study combined high-throughput TCR immunosequencing, statistical association of individual TCRs with disease status, and machine learning. Along with the approximately 700-subject first cohort, a separate validation cohort of over a hundred different subjects was used. Study-wide findings and limitations: A later analysis found that TCRs clustered in the first cohort also tended to co-occur in the approximately 120 validation repertoires, with about 94% of cluster scores above 0. The classifier was reported to diagnose cytomegalovirus status with high specificity and sensitivity in both the original cohort and the validation cohort. In the study, approximately 160 TCR beta chains were listed as associated with cytomegalovirus. In vitro tests confirmed that a few of the cytomegalovirus-associated TCR beta chains recognize cytomegalovirus antigens. The authors suggested that the approach could potentially be generalized to other disease states and immunological phenotypes. Across donors, most TCR sequences were observed very rarely, whereas some public TCRs were present in many individuals. All 120 or so repertoires were used to score co-occurrence in the validation cohort in a later analysis, because that analysis had no HLA typing for the cohort.

V was cut back by 4 bases and J by 0 bases, leaving a gap of 14 bases between them. The CDR3 sequence holds 16 residues, the cysteine and phenylalanine included. CDR3 DNA is the only sequence kept; it has 48 bases, read in frame from the first base. The CDR1 and CDR2 encoded by the germline V gene are SGHRS and YFSETQ. Libraries were made using the immunoSEQ multiplex PCR assay. The paper's processing steps were these. To diagnose cytomegalovirus status from the catalog of TCR beta chain sequences, a statistical classification framework was built. TCRdb holds this immuneACCESS table with in-frame rearrangements only. Some clones are missing; in checked studies, unresolved V genes explain under half, and the rest has no known cause. V and J calls and clone size are copied from that table; D and trimming were computed from the DNA. Present in this sample are approximately 58,000 clones, roughly 95% of which were seen just once. Clones ranked in the top ten supply approximately 5.4% of the sample.

The donors belonged to the validation cohort of 90 to 150 subjects, which was separate from the roughly 680-subject first cohort. The sample was PBMCs. The receptor's source is a young woman in good health and CMV-seropositive. The sequence links TRBV5-1 to TRBJ2-1, and TRBD1 may be the D gene, going by 6 matching bases. The nucleotide sequence reads as follows: TGCGCCAGCAGCCCCTCAGGGGCAATCTCCTACAATGAGCAGTTCTTC. It specifies CASSPSGAISYNEQFF.